Listed below are T cell receptor beta chains from one sample, sequenced in a study of shared clonotypes between healthy human individuals. Libraries were prepared by immunoSEQ multiplex PCR; TCRdb keeps only in-frame clonotypes and omits some of them. This table holds about 1 million clones, roughly 70% found once. Sequenced sample: memory CD4+ T cells sorted from blood. The receptors shown here come from a man younger than 35 in good health. CDR3s include the opening cysteine and the closing phenylalanine or tryptophan. The D gene is left open where the match is weak. Clone size is shown for a subset of rows, as once, few, many or a class of expanded clone.

J gene: TRBJ2-5
D gene: -
clone size: few
V gene: TRBV5-1
CDR3 protein: CASSRDKPKETQYF
CDR3 DNA: TGCGCCAGCAGCCGGGACAAACCAAAAGAGACCCAGTACTTC

J gene: TRBJ2-7
D gene: TRBD1
clone size: -
V gene: TRBV5-5
CDR3 protein: CASSLVARGNEQYF
CDR3 DNA: TGTGCCAGCAGCTTGGTGGCCAGGGGGAACGAGCAGTACTTC

J gene: TRBJ2-1
D gene: -
clone size: -
V gene: TRBV5-1
CDR3 protein: CASREGYNEQFF
CDR3 DNA: TGCGCCAGCAGGGAGGGATACAATGAGCAGTTCTTC

J gene: TRBJ1-3
D gene: TRBD1
clone size: few
V gene: TRBV30
CDR3 protein: CAWSADRDSGNTIYF
CDR3 DNA: TGTGCCTGGAGCGCAGACAGGGACTCTGGAAACACCATATATTTT

J gene: TRBJ1-1
D gene: -
clone size: -
V gene: TRBV19
CDR3 protein: CASSYAGGRTEAFF
CDR3 DNA: TGTGCCAGTAGTTATGCGGGGGGTCGGACTGAAGCTTTCTTT

J gene: TRBJ2-3
D gene: -
clone size: -
V gene: TRBV10-2
CDR3 protein: CASNLGVKTDTQYF
CDR3 DNA: TGCGCCAGCAACCTGGGAGTAAAGACAGATACGCAGTATTTT

J gene: TRBJ1-5
D gene: -
clone size: few
V gene: TRBV30
CDR3 protein: CAWESGRNQPQHF
CDR3 DNA: TGTGCCTGGGAATCAGGGCGGAATCAGCCCCAGCATTTT

J gene: TRBJ1-1
D gene: -
clone size: few
V gene: TRBV7-9
CDR3 protein: CASSLEEGTEAFF
CDR3 DNA: TGTGCCAGCAGCTTAGAAGAGGGCACTGAAGCTTTCTTT

J gene: TRBJ1-2
D gene: TRBD1
clone size: few
V gene: TRBV7-2
CDR3 protein: CASRGQPNYGYTF
CDR3 DNA: TGTGCCAGCCGGGGACAGCCTAACTATGGCTACACCTTC

J gene: TRBJ2-5
D gene: -
clone size: -
V gene: TRBV10-3
CDR3 protein: CAISPGHLQETQYF
CDR3 DNA: TGTGCCATCAGCCCCGGACACCTCCAAGAGACCCAGTACTTC

J gene: TRBJ1-2
D gene: TRBD1
clone size: few
V gene: TRBV6-5
CDR3 protein: CASSYGTGLYGYTF
CDR3 DNA: TGTGCCAGCAGTTACGGGACAGGCCTCTATGGCTACACCTTC

J gene: TRBJ2-2
D gene: -
clone size: once
V gene: TRBV7-2
CDR3 protein: CASRRPNTGELFF
CDR3 DNA: TGTGCCAGCAGACGACCTAACACCGGGGAGCTGTTTTTT

J gene: TRBJ1-1
D gene: TRBD1
clone size: few
V gene: TRBV7-6
CDR3 protein: CASSLGQTTEAFF
CDR3 DNA: TGTGCCAGCAGCTTGGGACAGACCACTGAAGCTTTCTTT

J gene: TRBJ1-1
D gene: -
clone size: once
V gene: TRBV18
CDR3 protein: CASSPPGWSTEAFF
CDR3 DNA: TGTGCCAGCTCACCACCGGGGTGGTCCACTGAAGCTTTCTTT

J gene: TRBJ2-1
D gene: -
clone size: few
V gene: TRBV4-3
CDR3 protein: CASSQDLFSAAEQFF
CDR3 DNA: TGCGCCAGCAGCCAAGATCTCTTCAGCGCGGCTGAGCAGTTCTTC

J gene: TRBJ2-7
D gene: TRBD2
clone size: -
V gene: TRBV10-2
CDR3 protein: CASRAPLGGGAYEQYF
CDR3 DNA: TGCGCCAGCAGGGCCCCCCTTGGCGGGGGGGCTTACGAGCAGTACTTC

J gene: TRBJ2-5
D gene: TRBD1
clone size: -
V gene: TRBV7-2
CDR3 protein: CASRPQTGNRETQYF
CDR3 DNA: TGTGCCAGCAGACCCCAGACAGGGAATCGTGAGACCCAGTACTTC

J gene: TRBJ2-1
D gene: TRBD2
clone size: -
V gene: TRBV10-3
CDR3 protein: CAVGAAGEDEQFF
CDR3 DNA: TGTGCCGTCGGGGCTGCGGGAGAGGATGAGCAGTTCTTC

J gene: TRBJ2-2
D gene: TRBD2
clone size: -
V gene: TRBV4-3
CDR3 protein: CASSQDRGLAVGELFF
CDR3 DNA: TGCGCCAGCAGCCAAGATAGGGGACTAGCGGTCGGGGAGCTGTTTTTT

J gene: TRBJ1-1
D gene: -
clone size: few
V gene: TRBV29-1
CDR3 protein: CSADRGTEAFF
CDR3 DNA: TGCAGCGCTGACCGTGGGACTGAAGCTTTCTTT

J gene: TRBJ2-2
D gene: TRBD2
clone size: -
V gene: TRBV4-1
CDR3 protein: CASSQEPSGGPNTGELFF
CDR3 DNA: TGCGCCAGCAGCCAAGAACCTAGCGGGGGCCCGAACACCGGGGAGCTGTTTTTT

J gene: TRBJ2-1
D gene: -
clone size: -
V gene: TRBV7-2
CDR3 protein: CASSLGRLVGGEQFF
CDR3 DNA: TGTGCCAGCAGCTTAGGGAGACTAGTGGGAGGCGAGCAGTTCTTC

J gene: TRBJ1-1
D gene: -
clone size: few
V gene: TRBV30
CDR3 protein: CAWTRGGDTEAFF
CDR3 DNA: TGTGCCTGGACGCGTGGAGGGGACACTGAAGCTTTCTTT

J gene: TRBJ2-7
D gene: TRBD1
clone size: -
V gene: TRBV7-8
CDR3 protein: CASSLAFVRDRPYEQYF
CDR3 DNA: TGTGCCAGCAGCTTAGCTTTCGTCCGGGACAGACCCTACGAGCAGTACTTC

J gene: TRBJ2-7
D gene: -
clone size: -
V gene: TRBV5-8
CDR3 protein: CASSLAGVTYEQYF
CDR3 DNA: TGTGCCAGCAGCTTGGCGGGGGTGACCTACGAGCAGTACTTC

J gene: TRBJ1-1
D gene: -
clone size: -
V gene: TRBV11-1
CDR3 protein: CASSLRATMNTEAFF
CDR3 DNA: TGTGCCAGCAGCTTAAGAGCTACTATGAACACTGAAGCTTTCTTT

J gene: TRBJ1-2
D gene: -
clone size: -
V gene: TRBV6-6
CDR3 protein: CASSGDAVGTF
CDR3 DNA: TGTGCCAGCAGCGGGGACGCGGTGGGGACCTTC

J gene: TRBJ1-6
D gene: -
clone size: -
V gene: TRBV6-6
CDR3 protein: CATTDQGRDNSPLHF
CDR3 DNA: TGTGCCACCACTGACCAGGGGAGAGATAATTCACCCCTCCACTTT

J gene: TRBJ1-2
D gene: -
clone size: -
V gene: TRBV10-3
CDR3 protein: CAISESGSNYGYTF
CDR3 DNA: TGTGCCATCAGTGAGTCGGGGTCAAACTATGGCTACACCTTC

J gene: TRBJ1-5
D gene: -
clone size: -
V gene: TRBV30
CDR3 protein: CAWSVSRENPPQHF
CDR3 DNA: TGTGCCTGGAGTGTATCCAGGGAGAATCCGCCCCAGCATTTT

J gene: TRBJ2-4
D gene: -
clone size: -
V gene: TRBV10-2
CDR3 protein: CASGSGLAKNIQYF
CDR3 DNA: TGCGCCAGCGGGTCGGGATTAGCCAAAAACATTCAGTACTTC

J gene: TRBJ1-2
D gene: TRBD1
clone size: -
V gene: TRBV6-5
CDR3 protein: CASSGGDRGNYGYTF
CDR3 DNA: TGTGCCAGCAGTGGGGGGGACAGGGGGAACTATGGCTACACCTTC